This T cell receptor (beta chain) was identified during a study of T cells in narcolepsy. Study-wide context: Healthy controls were enrolled alongside patients with narcolepsy type 1 or type 2.

Study conclusions and caveats: Healthy controls reportedly lacked the autoreactive clonotypes serially found in patients' blood. Autoreactive clone sequences were missing from some blood memory CD4+ repertoires.

The germline V and J ends were trimmed by 1 base and 4 bases, with 19 bases remaining between them. Per the germline V gene, CDR1 is MDHEN and CDR2 is SYDVKM. The CDR3 has 17 amino acids. This clone has just one count. Its antigen is as yet unknown. The data were produced by immunoSEQ multiplex PCR, yet TCRdb's version contains in-frame clones alone and is incomplete. The sample shows tens of thousands of clones, roughly 85% of them seen only once. This clonotype was sampled from a human donor with narcolepsy. This chain joins TRBV28 and TRBJ1-2, with D perhaps matching TRBD1 (5 bases). Material: CD45RA- memory CD4+ T cells from PBMCs. The CDR3 sequence is CASSLSQGNRIGYGYTF. The CDR3 coding sequence is TGTGCCAGCAGTTTATCCCAGGGAAATAGGATTGGCTATGGCTACACCTTC.